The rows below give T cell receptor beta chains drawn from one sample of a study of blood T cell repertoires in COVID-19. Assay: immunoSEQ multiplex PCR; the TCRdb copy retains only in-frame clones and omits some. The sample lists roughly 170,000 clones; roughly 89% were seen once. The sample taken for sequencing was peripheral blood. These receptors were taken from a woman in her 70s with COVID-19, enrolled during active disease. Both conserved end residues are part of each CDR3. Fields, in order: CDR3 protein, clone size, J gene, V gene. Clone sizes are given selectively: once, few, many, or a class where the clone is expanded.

CDR3aa: CASRPNPGQGNSIQYF
abundance: NA
j_gene: TRBJ2-4
v_gene: TRBV28

CDR3aa: CASSIDLAGVPEQFF
abundance: NA
j_gene: TRBJ2-1
v_gene: TRBV19

CDR3aa: CATSDLRGFGFF
abundance: NA
j_gene: TRBJ1-1
v_gene: TRBV24-1

CDR3aa: CASSLADGLGSYEQYF
abundance: NA
j_gene: TRBJ2-7
v_gene: TRBV5-1

CDR3aa: CASKGQNNQPQHF
abundance: NA
j_gene: TRBJ1-5
v_gene: TRBV6-5

CDR3aa: CASSSSGQGTFF
abundance: NA
j_gene: TRBJ1-1
v_gene: TRBV28

CDR3aa: CASSLEGDYGYTF
abundance: NA
j_gene: TRBJ1-2
v_gene: TRBV5-4

CDR3aa: CASSQEGQGGSPLHF
abundance: NA
j_gene: TRBJ1-6
v_gene: TRBV4-1

CDR3aa: CASTGGLSSGANVLTF
abundance: NA
j_gene: TRBJ2-6
v_gene: TRBV19

CDR3aa: CASSSRPTDTQYF
abundance: NA
j_gene: TRBJ2-3
v_gene: TRBV28

CDR3aa: CASSQVVGAYNEQFF
abundance: once
j_gene: TRBJ2-1
v_gene: TRBV4-2

CDR3aa: CASSPGTRETQYF
abundance: once
j_gene: NA
v_gene: TRBV2

CDR3aa: CASSESTHEAFF
abundance: NA
j_gene: TRBJ1-1
v_gene: TRBV25-1

CDR3aa: CASSRGQANNEQFF
abundance: NA
j_gene: TRBJ2-1
v_gene: TRBV5-1

CDR3aa: CASSQRSGGEIYSPLHF
abundance: NA
j_gene: TRBJ1-6
v_gene: TRBV14

CDR3aa: CASSPGTGRETDTQYF
abundance: NA
j_gene: TRBJ2-3
v_gene: TRBV27

CDR3aa: CASSQGPALLAATTYEQYF
abundance: NA
j_gene: TRBJ2-7
v_gene: TRBV3-1/TRBV3-2

CDR3aa: CASSQTGLATNEKLFF
abundance: NA
j_gene: TRBJ1-4
v_gene: TRBV11-2

CDR3aa: CASSSRTGIMNTEAFF
abundance: NA
j_gene: TRBJ1-1
v_gene: TRBV14

CDR3aa: CASSVEIGGSSYNEQFF
abundance: NA
j_gene: TRBJ2-1
v_gene: TRBV9

CDR3aa: CASRSHSAGGYTF
abundance: NA
j_gene: TRBJ1-2
v_gene: TRBV27

CDR3aa: CASSYLGQLGYEQYF
abundance: NA
j_gene: TRBJ2-7
v_gene: TRBV6-2/TRBV6-3

CDR3aa: CASSPFRVNSNQPQHF
abundance: NA
j_gene: TRBJ1-5
v_gene: TRBV18

CDR3aa: CASSQTGSGANVLTF
abundance: NA
j_gene: TRBJ2-6
v_gene: TRBV4-2

CDR3aa: CASSIGGQTYEQYF
abundance: NA
j_gene: TRBJ2-7
v_gene: TRBV5-4

CDR3aa: CASRPTGEWSNQPQHF
abundance: NA
j_gene: TRBJ1-5
v_gene: TRBV19

CDR3aa: CASSLTGNTEAFF
abundance: NA
j_gene: TRBJ1-1
v_gene: TRBV7-2

CDR3aa: CASSRTLDNEQFF
abundance: NA
j_gene: TRBJ2-1
v_gene: TRBV9

CDR3aa: CASSVTGSDNQPQHF
abundance: NA
j_gene: TRBJ1-5
v_gene: TRBV6-5

CDR3aa: CASSFGRVNYGYTF
abundance: NA
j_gene: TRBJ1-2
v_gene: TRBV5-8

CDR3aa: CAILDRARDGYTF
abundance: NA
j_gene: TRBJ1-2
v_gene: TRBV10-3

CDR3aa: CASSSGQGNWQPQHF
abundance: NA
j_gene: TRBJ1-5
v_gene: TRBV11-2

CDR3aa: CASSPRGGIYEQYF
abundance: NA
j_gene: TRBJ2-7
v_gene: TRBV5-4

CDR3aa: CASSLQGSNYGYTF
abundance: few
j_gene: TRBJ1-2
v_gene: TRBV5-5

CDR3aa: CASRSGQGAVYGYTF
abundance: NA
j_gene: TRBJ1-2
v_gene: TRBV7-9

CDR3aa: CASSVGRDRGSGYTF
abundance: once
j_gene: TRBJ1-2
v_gene: TRBV9

CDR3aa: CASRSGASGMDEQYF
abundance: NA
j_gene: TRBJ2-7
v_gene: TRBV28

CDR3aa: CASSLAAGPQKYF
abundance: NA
j_gene: TRBJ2-3
v_gene: TRBV7-3